Shown below are 14 T cell receptor beta chains from a single sample sequenced in a study of blood T cell repertoires in COVID-19. Libraries were prepared by immunoSEQ multiplex PCR; TCRdb keeps only in-frame clonotypes and omits some of them. The sample includes about 210,000 clones, about 90% of them seen just once. Sequencing input: peripheral blood. All receptors derive from a man between 18 and 29 years old with active or convalescent COVID-19.

The chain employs TRBV7-2 and TRBJ1-5; TRBD1 matches at 8 bases. Germline values: CDR1 SGHTA, CDR2 FQGNSA. V shed 10 bases and J 0 bases; nucleotides not matched to a gene: 8. There are 15 residues in the CDR3. In DNA, the CDR3 is TGTGCCACCCAGGACAGGGTGACTAGCAATCAGCCCCAGCATTTT. Translation gives CATQDRVTSNQPQHF.

The chain recombines TRBV28 with TRBJ2-5, with a weak D call TRBD2 (6 bases). Germline loops: CDR1 MDHEN, CDR2 SYDVKM. V lost 11 bases and J lost 5, with 18 bases in between. The CDR3 loop spans 13 amino acids. CDR3 loop: CASSRGFFETQYF. CDR3 coding DNA: TGTGCCTCTTCGCGGGGCTTTTTTGAGACCCAGTACTTC.

The chain employs TRBV7-3 and TRBJ2-5; tentatively, D is TRBD1 (6 bases). This CDR3 comprises 14 residues. V lost 5 bases, J lost 3 bases, and 13 bases lay in between. Germline V gene data show CDR1 as SGHTA and CDR2 as FQGTGA. CDR3 residues: CASSTSGVEETQYF. CDR3 bases: TGTGCCAGCAGCACTTCAGGGGTAGAAGAGACCCAGTACTTC.

The chain uses TRBV28 and TRBJ1-2; tentative D call: TRBD1 (6 bases). The germline V and J ends were trimmed by 2 bases and 1 base, with 8 bases remaining between them. This CDR3 contains 14 residues. Germline V gene data show CDR1 as MDHEN and CDR2 as SYDVKM. CDR3 DNA: TGTGCCAGCAGTTTAAACAGGGTTAACTATGGCTACACCTTC. This sequence encodes CASSLNRVNYGYTF.

This chain links TRBV11-2 with TRBJ1-4, with D unresolved. Trimming removed 5 bases from V and 0 bases from J, with 13 bases in between. Germline V gene data show CDR1 as SGHAT and CDR2 as FQNNGV. The CDR3 length is 16 residues. Here the CDR3 DNA reads TGTGCCAGCAGCCCGCCCTTGGCCTCAACTAATGAAAAACTGTTTTTT. It yields the protein CASSPPLASTNEKLFF. The whole variable domain, remainder taken from reference TRBV11-2 and TRBJ1-4, is EAGVAQSPRYKIIEKRQSVAFWCNPISGHATLYWYQQILGQGPKLLIQFQNNGVVDDSQLPKDRFSAERLKGVDSTLKIQPAKLEDSAVYLCASSPPLASTNEKLFFGSGTQLSVL.

CDR3 region: CASSDDVGGRPNEQFF. CDR3 DNA: TGTGCCAGCAGCGACGACGTCGGCGGGAGACCCAATGAGCAGTTCTTC. The rearrangement joins TRBV5-4 to TRBJ2-1; 7 bases line up with TRBD2. The CDR3 is 16 amino acids. V lost 4 bases and J lost 6; bases outside the gene matches: 13. CDR1 and CDR2 from the germline V gene are SGHNT and YYREEE (reference sequence).

The table lists this clone with many counts. The chain is built from TRBV21-1 and TRBJ2-7; TRBD1, the D gene given by the table, was not confirmed from the DNA. TRBV21-1 is designated a pseudogene. The CDR3 runs 15 residues. The CDR3 reads CASSSCTGDLYEQYF. In DNA, the CDR3 is TGTGCCAGCAGCAGTTGTACAGGGGATCTCTACGAGCAGTACTTC.

This chain uses TRBV2 with TRBJ1-2; D is undetermined. The germline V and J ends were trimmed by 2 bases and 1 base, with 8 bases remaining between them. This CDR3 contains 14 residues. Germline-derived CDR1 and CDR2 are SNHLY and FYNNEI. The CDR3 coding sequence is TGTGCCAGCAGTGAACCCCCGGTTAACTATGGCTACACCTTC. It codes for CASSEPPVNYGYTF.

The chain employs TRBV7-8 and TRBJ2-1, with 13 nucleotides matching TRBD2. Germline CDR1 SGHVS, CDR2 FQNEAQ. The V segment lost 2 bases and the J segment 5 bases; nucleotides outside the gene matches: 15. The CDR3 runs 20 residues. DNA of the CDR3: TGTGCCAGCAGCTTACTTAATCGACGGACTAGCGGGAGTGTTAACAATGAGCAGTTCTTC. This encodes CASSLLNRRTSGSVNNEQFF.

The chain joins TRBV6-5 to TRBJ2-7, with D unclear. CDR1 is MNHEY, CDR2 SVGAGI, per germline. V lost 4 bases and J 0 bases, leaving 13 bases between the germline ends. This CDR3 spans 15 amino acids. For the CDR3, the DNA is TGTGCCAGCAGTTCTCGTAGGAGCCGCTCCTACGAGCAGTACTTC. Its translation is CASSSRRSRSYEQYF.

As regards this clone: One end of the junction is discordant with germline, which a read error may explain. Other DNA variants within this sample encode the same CDR3. J is TRBJ1-5 and V is TRBV27; D call uncertain. The CDR3 loop spans 15 amino acids. Germline values: CDR1 MNHEY, CDR2 SMNVEV (reference sequence). The CDR3 coding sequence is TGTGCCAGCAGTTTATCGCGGGGTAGCGATCAGCCCCAGCATTTT. Amino acids: CASSLSRGSDQPQHF.

The V and J genes are TRBV5-1 and TRBJ2-3, with 15 nucleotides matching TRBD2. V was pared by 4 bases and J by 6 bases, with 9 bases of the junction left unmatched. The CDR3 runs to 17 residues. Germline CDR1 and CDR2: SGHRS and YFSETQ. CDR3 sequence (DNA): TGCGCCAGCAGCCCCGGGACTAGCGGGAGGACTGCGGATACGCAGTATTTT. As protein: CASSPGTSGRTADTQYF.

This clone came up a few times. V usage is TRBV7-2 and J usage is TRBJ1-2; no reliable D call. The CDR3 covers 11 residues. CDR1 SGHTA and CDR2 FQGNSA come from the germline V gene. Trimming took 6 bases from V and 5 from J, leaving 7 bases between them. The CDR3 DNA is TGTGCCAGCAGTTCTACGTATGGCTACACCTTC. Encoded protein: CASSSTYGYTF.

The genes are TRBV9 and TRBJ2-7; TRBD2 matches 9 bases. Germline V gives CDR1 SGDLS, CDR2 YYNGEE. The CDR3 contains 16 residues. Unmatched junction bases numbered 10, after V lost 3 bases and J lost 3 bases. The CDR3 DNA reads as TGTGCCAGCAGCGGGGCGACAGCGGGAGGATACTACGAGCAGTACTTC. This translates into CASSGATAGGYYEQYF.